This T cell receptor beta chain emerged from a study of ipilimumab plus nivolumab after autologous stem cell transplantation. Data came from immunoSEQ multiplex PCR; TCRdb stores just in-frame clones and leaves some out. The table lists over 8,000 clones, more than 65% of them singletons. Trimming shortened V by 4 bases and J by 1 base, and 8 bases separated the two germline ends. From germline, CDR1 is LNHDA and CDR2 SQIVND (reference sequence). This CDR3 is 15 amino acids long. The clonotype was recovered from a female donor with multiple myeloma. V and J are TRBV19 and TRBJ2-6; D gene uncertain. The sequencing used PBMCs, collected in a trial of ipilimumab plus nivolumab as post-transplant consolidation. CDR3 protein: CASSTAQSGANVLTF. In nucleotides, the CDR3 is TGTGCCAGTAGTACTGCCCAATCTGGGGCCAACGTCCTGACTTTC.